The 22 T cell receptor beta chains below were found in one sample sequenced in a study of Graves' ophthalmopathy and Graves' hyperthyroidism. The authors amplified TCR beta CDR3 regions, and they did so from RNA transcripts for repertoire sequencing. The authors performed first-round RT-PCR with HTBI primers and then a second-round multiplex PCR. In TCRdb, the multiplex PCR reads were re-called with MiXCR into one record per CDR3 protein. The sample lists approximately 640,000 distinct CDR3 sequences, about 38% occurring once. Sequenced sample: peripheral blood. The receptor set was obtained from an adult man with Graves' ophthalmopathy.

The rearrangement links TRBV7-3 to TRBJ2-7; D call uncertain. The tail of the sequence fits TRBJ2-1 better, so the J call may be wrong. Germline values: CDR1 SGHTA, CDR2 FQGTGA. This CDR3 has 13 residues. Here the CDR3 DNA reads TGTGCCAGCAGCGCGGCCAACTACAATGAGCAGTTCTTC. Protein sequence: CASSAANYNEQFF.

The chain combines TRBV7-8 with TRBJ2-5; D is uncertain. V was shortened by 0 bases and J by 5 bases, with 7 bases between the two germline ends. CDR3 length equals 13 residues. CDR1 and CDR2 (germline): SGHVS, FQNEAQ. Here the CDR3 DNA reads TGTGCCAGCAGCTTAGCGAGGAGCGAGACCCAGTACTTC. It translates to CASSLARSETQYF.

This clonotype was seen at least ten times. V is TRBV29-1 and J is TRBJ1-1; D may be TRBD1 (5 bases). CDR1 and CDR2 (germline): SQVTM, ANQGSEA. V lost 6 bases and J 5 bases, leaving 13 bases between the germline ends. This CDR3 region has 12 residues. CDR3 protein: CSVVRGFTEAFF. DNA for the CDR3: TGCAGCGTGGTAAGGGGCTTTACTGAAGCTTTCTTT.

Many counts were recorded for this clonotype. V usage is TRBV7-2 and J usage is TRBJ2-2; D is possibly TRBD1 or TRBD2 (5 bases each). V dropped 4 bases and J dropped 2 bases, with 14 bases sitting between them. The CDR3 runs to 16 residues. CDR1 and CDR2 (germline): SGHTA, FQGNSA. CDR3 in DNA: TGTGCCAGCAGCTCGCCCGGGACCCCTAACACCGGGGAGCTGTTTTTT. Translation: CASSSPGTPNTGELFF.

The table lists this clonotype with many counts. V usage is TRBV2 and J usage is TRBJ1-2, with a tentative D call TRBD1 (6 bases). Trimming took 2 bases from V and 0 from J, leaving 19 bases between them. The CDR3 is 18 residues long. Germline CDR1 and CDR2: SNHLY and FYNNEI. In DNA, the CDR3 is TGTGCCAGCAGTGAATACGGGACAAAACAACCATCTAACTATGGCTACACCTTC. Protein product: CASSEYGTKQPSNYGYTF.

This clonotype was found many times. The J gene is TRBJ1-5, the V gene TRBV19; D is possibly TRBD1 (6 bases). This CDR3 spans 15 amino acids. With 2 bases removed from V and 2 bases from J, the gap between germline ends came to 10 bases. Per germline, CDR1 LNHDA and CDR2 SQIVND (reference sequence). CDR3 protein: CASSIPRQGNQPQHF. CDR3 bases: TGTGCCAGTAGTATACCGAGACAGGGCAATCAGCCCCAGCATTTT.

The CDR3 reads CAISVYRGNTEAFF. DNA of the CDR3: TGTGCCATCAGCGTCTACAGGGGCAACACTGAAGCTTTCTTT. This chain uses TRBV10-3 with TRBJ1-1; 7 bases agree with TRBD1. The length of the CDR3 is 14 residues. The germline V gene has CDR1 ENHRY and CDR2 SYGVKD. Germline trimming cut 6 bases from V and 2 bases from J; bases unmatched to any gene: 6.

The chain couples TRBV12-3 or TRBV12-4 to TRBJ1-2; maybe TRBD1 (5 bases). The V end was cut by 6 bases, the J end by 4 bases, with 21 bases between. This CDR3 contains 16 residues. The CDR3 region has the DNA TGTGCCAGCAGCCTATTCGGGACCGGGACTCTCTATGGCTACACCTTC. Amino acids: CASSLFGTGTLYGYTF.

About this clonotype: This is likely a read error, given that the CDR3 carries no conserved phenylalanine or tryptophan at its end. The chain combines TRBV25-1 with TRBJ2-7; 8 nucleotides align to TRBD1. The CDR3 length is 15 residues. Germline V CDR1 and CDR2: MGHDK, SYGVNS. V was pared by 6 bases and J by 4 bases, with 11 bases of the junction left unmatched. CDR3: CASSLRQGRRYEQYL. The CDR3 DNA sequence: TGTGCCAGCAGCTTGCGACAGGGGCGAAGGTACGAGCAGTACCTC.

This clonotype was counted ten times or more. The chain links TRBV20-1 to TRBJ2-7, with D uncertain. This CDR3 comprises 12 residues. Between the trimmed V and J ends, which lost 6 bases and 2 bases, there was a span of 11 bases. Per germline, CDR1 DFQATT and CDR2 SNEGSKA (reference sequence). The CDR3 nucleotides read TGCAGTGCCACCGGTTCCACCTACGAGCAGTACTTC. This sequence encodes CSATGSTYEQYF.

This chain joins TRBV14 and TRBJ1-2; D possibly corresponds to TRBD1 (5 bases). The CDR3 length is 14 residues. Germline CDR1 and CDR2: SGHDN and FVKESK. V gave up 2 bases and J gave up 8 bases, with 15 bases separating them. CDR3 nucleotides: TGTGCCAGCAGCCAATATCGGGGGATAGGAGGCTACACCTTC. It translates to CASSQYRGIGGYTF.

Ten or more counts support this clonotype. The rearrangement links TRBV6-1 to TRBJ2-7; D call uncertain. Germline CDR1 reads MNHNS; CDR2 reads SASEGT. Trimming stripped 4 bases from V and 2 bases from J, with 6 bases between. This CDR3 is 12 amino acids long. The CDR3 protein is CASSAQAYEQYF. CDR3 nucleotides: TGTGCCAGCAGTGCCCAAGCCTACGAGCAGTACTTC.

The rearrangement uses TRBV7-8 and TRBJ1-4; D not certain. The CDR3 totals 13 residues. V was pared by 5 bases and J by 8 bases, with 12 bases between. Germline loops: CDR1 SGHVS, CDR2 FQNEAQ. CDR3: CASSGTGIEKLFF. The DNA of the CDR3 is TGTGCCAGCAGCGGCACGGGGATCGAAAAACTGTTTTTT.

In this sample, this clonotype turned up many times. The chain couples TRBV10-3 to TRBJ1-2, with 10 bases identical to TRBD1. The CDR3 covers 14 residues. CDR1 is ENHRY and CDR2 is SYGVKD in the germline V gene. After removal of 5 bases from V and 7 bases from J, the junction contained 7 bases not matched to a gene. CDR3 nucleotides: TGTGCCATCAGTCCGGGACAGGGGAACGGTGGCTACACCTTC. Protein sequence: CAISPGQGNGGYTF.

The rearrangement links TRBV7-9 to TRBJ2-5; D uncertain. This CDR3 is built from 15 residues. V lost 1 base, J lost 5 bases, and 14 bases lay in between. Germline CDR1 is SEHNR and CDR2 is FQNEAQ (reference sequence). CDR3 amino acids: CASSLEDLNIETQYF. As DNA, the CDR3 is TGTGCCAGCAGCTTAGAGGACCTGAACATCGAGACCCAGTACTTC.

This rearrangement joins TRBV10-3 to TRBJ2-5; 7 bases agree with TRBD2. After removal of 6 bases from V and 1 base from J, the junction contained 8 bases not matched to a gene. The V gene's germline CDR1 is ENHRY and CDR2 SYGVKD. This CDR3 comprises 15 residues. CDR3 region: CAISGGGTTQETQYF. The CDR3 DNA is TGTGCCATCAGCGGAGGAGGGACTACCCAAGAGACCCAGTACTTC.

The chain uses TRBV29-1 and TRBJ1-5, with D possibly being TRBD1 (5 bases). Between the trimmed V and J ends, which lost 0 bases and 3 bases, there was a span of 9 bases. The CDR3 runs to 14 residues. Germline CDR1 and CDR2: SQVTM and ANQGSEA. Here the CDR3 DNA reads TGCAGCGTTGAAGATCCGGGGGACAATCAGCCCCAGCATTTT. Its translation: CSVEDPGDNQPQHF.

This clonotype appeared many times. For the CDR3, the DNA is TGCAGCGTTGAAATGGGGTTGAACACTGAAGCTTTCTTT. It specifies CSVEMGLNTEAFF. The V call is TRBV29-1, the J call TRBJ1-1; D is undetermined. Trimming left V 2 bases short and J 0 bases short, with 7 bases between. This CDR3 has 13 residues. Germline CDR1 reads SQVTM; CDR2 reads ANQGSEA.

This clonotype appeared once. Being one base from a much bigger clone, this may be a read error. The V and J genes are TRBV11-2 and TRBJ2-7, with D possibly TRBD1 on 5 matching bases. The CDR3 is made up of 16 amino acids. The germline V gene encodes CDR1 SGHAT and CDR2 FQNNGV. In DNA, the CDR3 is TGTGCCGGCAGCTTAGACCCAGGGCTCGGATCCTACGAGCAGTACTTC. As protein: CAGSLDPGLGSYEQYF. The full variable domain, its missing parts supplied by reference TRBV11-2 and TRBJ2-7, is EAGVAQSPRYKIIEKRQSVAFWCNPISGHATLYWYQQILGQGPKLLIQFQNNGVVDDSQLPKDRFSAERLKGVDSTLKIQPAKLEDSAVYLCAGSLDPGLGSYEQYFGPGTRLTVT.

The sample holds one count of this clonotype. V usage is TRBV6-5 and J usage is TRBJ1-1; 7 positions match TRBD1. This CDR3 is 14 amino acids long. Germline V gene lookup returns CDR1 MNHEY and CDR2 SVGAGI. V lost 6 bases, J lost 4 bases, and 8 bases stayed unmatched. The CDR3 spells CASSPPGQATEAFF. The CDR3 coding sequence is TGTGCCAGCAGCCCCCCCGGACAGGCCACTGAAGCTTTCTTT.

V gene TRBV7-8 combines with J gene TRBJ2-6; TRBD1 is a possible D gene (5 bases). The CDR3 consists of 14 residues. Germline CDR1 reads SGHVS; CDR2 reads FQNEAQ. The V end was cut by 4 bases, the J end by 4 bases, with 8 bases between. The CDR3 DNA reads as TGTGCCAGCAGCTCTCGGACAGGGGCCAACGTCCTGACTTTC. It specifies CASSSRTGANVLTF.

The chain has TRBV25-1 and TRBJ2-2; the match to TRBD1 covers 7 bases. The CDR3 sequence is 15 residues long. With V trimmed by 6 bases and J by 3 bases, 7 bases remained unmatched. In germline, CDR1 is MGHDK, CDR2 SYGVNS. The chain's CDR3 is CASSYNRGDTGELFF. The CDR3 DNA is TGTGCCAGCAGCTACAACAGGGGCGACACCGGGGAGCTGTTTTTT.